Following are 30 T cell receptor beta chains from one sample sequenced in a study of CD8 T cells in Susac syndrome. A quantity of roughly 0.5 to 1 ug RNA underwent reverse transcription using random hexamers. MiXCR, run by TCRdb on the immunoSEQ multiplex PCR reads, gives a single entry per CDR3 protein. The data hold roughly 140,000 distinct CDR3 sequences, with approximately 95% observed a single time. Material: CD4+ T cells from PBMCs. These receptors came from a human donor with Susac syndrome.

The rearrangement links TRBV2 to TRBJ2-7; 8 bases align to TRBD1. The CDR3 covers 14 residues. Trimming cost V 8 bases and J 6 bases; bases outside gene matches: 12. CDR1 and CDR2 (germline): SNHLY, FYNNEI. CDR3 nucleotides: TGTGCCAGCGGTCCAGGGGGCGCCGGTAGCGAGCAGTACTTC. It specifies CASGPGGAGSEQYF.

The chain uses TRBV4-1 and TRBJ2-7; D ambiguous. The ends were cut back, 1 base at V and 7 bases at J, with 14 bases in the middle. The CDR3 loop spans 14 amino acids. Per germline, CDR1 MGHRA and CDR2 YSYEKL. The CDR3 region has the DNA TGCGCCAGCAGCCAAGTCGGGCAGGTGGGGGAGCAGTACTTC. Residues: CASSQVGQVGEQYF.

The chain is built from TRBV20-1 and TRBJ1-6; 7 nucleotides match TRBD1. This CDR3 contains 16 residues. V was pared by 6 bases and J by 0 bases, with 8 bases of the junction left unmatched. Germline V CDR1 and CDR2: DFQATT, SNEGSKA (reference sequence). CDR3 in DNA: TGCAGTGCCCAGGGACAGACTAGCTCCTATAATTCACCCCTCCACTTT. It codes for CSAQGQTSSYNSPLHF.

The V gene is TRBV20-1, the J gene TRBJ2-5; TRBD2 aligns across 15 bases. CDR1 is DFQATT and CDR2 is SNEGSKA in the germline V gene (reference sequence). This CDR3 has 15 amino acids. Trimming took 5 bases from V and 3 from J; bases not matched to a gene: 4. The CDR3 DNA reads as TGCAGTGCTCACGGACTAGCGGGGGGGAAAGAGACCCAGTACTTC. Protein: CSAHGLAGGKETQYF.

This chain links TRBV5-1 with TRBJ1-6; D remains ambiguous. V lost 4 bases, J lost 10 bases, and 12 bases lay in between. The CDR3 runs 13 residues. CDR1 and CDR2 from the germline V gene are SGHRS and YFSETQ. In nucleotides, the CDR3 is TGCGCCAGCAGCCGGGAGTCGAACTCACCCCTCCACTTT. Translated: CASSRESNSPLHF.

The chain combines TRBV12-3 or TRBV12-4 with TRBJ1-2; unclear D gene. V was shortened by 3 bases and J by 3 bases, with 8 bases between the two germline ends. The CDR3 has 13 residues. The CDR3 protein is CASSFDTHYGYTF. CDR3 bases: TGTGCCAGCAGTTTCGACACCCACTATGGCTACACCTTC.

CDR3 nucleotide sequence: TGCGCCAGCAGCATGGACTTGGGGGTCGAGTTCTTC. Its translation: CASSMDLGVEFF. The V and J genes are TRBV5-1 and TRBJ2-1; perhaps D is TRBD1 or TRBD2 (5 bases each). V was cut by 4 bases and J by 14 bases, with 16 bases left in between. This CDR3 has 12 residues. Germline CDR1 reads SGHRS; CDR2 reads YFSETQ.

The rearrangement links TRBV2 to TRBJ1-1; D is possibly TRBD1 (5 bases). This CDR3 contains 13 residues. Between the trimmed V and J ends, which lost 7 bases and 4 bases, there was a span of 13 bases. The V gene's germline CDR1 is SNHLY and CDR2 FYNNEI. Here the CDR3 reads CASTWDHRTEAFF. CDR3 sequence (DNA): TGTGCCAGCACGTGGGACCATCGCACTGAAGCTTTCTTT.

The V gene is TRBV9, the J gene TRBJ1-5; 9 bases are a match to TRBD1. Trimming cost V 5 bases and J 6 bases; bases outside gene matches: 9. CDR3 length: 15 amino acids. The germline V gene has CDR1 SGDLS and CDR2 YYNGEE. CDR3 nucleotides: TGTGCCAGCAGAGACCGGGACAGGGTAACTCAGCCCCAGCATTTT. It translates to CASRDRDRVTQPQHF.

This clonotype showed up just a few times. The chain recombines TRBV7-2 with TRBJ2-7; TRBD2 matches at 7 bases. This CDR3 contains 11 residues. V was clipped by 3 bases and J by 7 bases; unmatched bases: 0. Germline CDR1 SGHTA, CDR2 FQGNSA. Here the CDR3 reads CASSFGGEQYF. Here the CDR3 DNA reads TGTGCCAGCAGCTTCGGGGGGGAGCAGTACTTC.

The chain has TRBV29-1 and TRBJ2-3, with 11 positions matching TRBD2. With V trimmed by 6 bases and J by 0 bases, 8 bases remained unmatched. Germline CDR1 SQVTM, CDR2 ANQGSEA. The CDR3 consists of 16 residues. The CDR3 protein is CSVAAGTSGSTDTQYF. The CDR3 nucleotides are TGCAGCGTGGCCGCCGGGACTAGCGGTAGCACAGATACGCAGTATTTT.

The V gene is TRBV5-1, the J gene TRBJ2-3; TRBD1 is a possible D gene (7 bases). The CDR3 is 15 residues long. Germline V gene sequence: CDR1 SGHRS, CDR2 YFSETQ. V lost 0 bases, J lost 4 bases, and 12 bases lay in between. The CDR3 spells CASSLAQGGADTQYF. The CDR3 nucleotides read TGCGCCAGCAGCTTGGCCCAGGGGGGAGCAGATACGCAGTATTTT.

The V and J genes are TRBV20-1 and TRBJ1-6; D is possibly TRBD1 (5 bases). Germline V gene data show CDR1 as DFQATT and CDR2 as SNEGSKA (reference sequence). V was cut by 4 bases and J by 10 bases, with 23 bases left in between. The CDR3 has 16 residues. CDR3 DNA: TGCAGTGCTACCGGAGGGGACGGACGATTTCAATCACCCCTCCACTTT. Translation: CSATGGDGRFQSPLHF.

This rearrangement joins TRBV12-3 or TRBV12-4 to TRBJ2-2; TRBD2 aligns across 7 bases. This CDR3 is built from 14 residues. V was pared by 2 bases and J by 4 bases, with 1 base of the junction left unmatched. CDR3 loop: CASSLRGVTGELFF. The DNA of the CDR3 is TGTGCCAGCAGTTTACGGGGGGTCACCGGGGAGCTGTTTTTT.

This rearrangement joins TRBV29-1 to TRBJ1-6, with 7 bases matching TRBD1. The CDR3 covers 13 residues. V lost 4 bases, J lost 7 bases, and 4 bases stayed unmatched. Germline V gene sequence: CDR1 SQVTM, CDR2 ANQGSEA. Written as DNA, the CDR3 is TGCAGCGTTGCGGGGGACAGCAATTCACCCCTCCACTTT. Translation gives CSVAGDSNSPLHF.

CDR3 region: CASSPPVLRGSTDTQYF. The CDR3 bases are TGTGCCAGCAGCCCCCCCGTGTTGCGGGGGAGCACAGATACGCAGTATTTT. The chain links TRBV5-4 to TRBJ2-3; 7 bases align to TRBD2. J was trimmed by 0 bases and V by 4 bases; bases with no gene match: 11. Germline-derived CDR1 and CDR2 are SGHNT and YYREEE (reference sequence). This CDR3 spans 17 amino acids.

This clonotype is a singleton in its sample. The chain recombines TRBV5-4 with TRBJ2-1, with D perhaps assigned TRBD1 or TRBD2 (5 bases each). Per the germline V gene, CDR1 is SGHNT and CDR2 is YYREEE (reference sequence). Trimming stripped 4 bases from V and 0 bases from J, with 14 bases between. The CDR3 covers 16 residues. The CDR3 nucleotides read TGTGCCAGCAGCACCCCGGGGCAAGACTCCTACAATGAGCAGTTCTTC. Its translation is CASSTPGQDSYNEQFF.

V gene TRBV20-1 combines with J gene TRBJ2-1; D possibly corresponds to TRBD1 (6 bases). In germline, CDR1 is DFQATT, CDR2 SNEGSKA (reference sequence). Deletions cut 1 base from V and 8 bases from J, with 21 bases between. CDR3 length: 16 amino acids. This CDR3 reads CSARGRGAGALDEQFF. The CDR3 nucleotides read TGCAGTGCTAGAGGCAGGGGAGCAGGGGCCCTCGATGAGCAGTTCTTC.

This clonotype was seen only a few times. V is TRBV12-3 or TRBV12-4 and J is TRBJ2-7; D ambiguous. The CDR3 has 12 residues. V shed 2 bases and J shed 2 bases, with 4 bases lying between them. The DNA of the CDR3 is TGTGCCAGCAGTTTATCGGCCTACGAGCAGTACTTC. It specifies CASSLSAYEQYF.

This sequence joins TRBV7-2 and TRBJ2-2; TRBD1 matches 9 bases. V gave up 1 base and J gave up 2 bases; unmatched junction bases: 11. This CDR3 has 19 residues. Germline assignment: CDR1 SGHTA and CDR2 FQGNSA. CDR3 DNA: TGTGCCAGCAGCTTAGAGGGACAGGGCCTAAATTCTAACACCGGGGAGCTGTTTTTT. It codes for CASSLEGQGLNSNTGELFF.

J is TRBJ2-1 and V is TRBV12-3 or TRBV12-4; D ambiguous. The V end lost 1 base, the J end lost 3 bases, and 4 bases lay between the germline ends. This CDR3 is built from 13 residues. In nucleotides, the CDR3 is TGTGCCAGCAGTTTAGGGATCTACAATGAGCAGTTCTTC. It specifies CASSLGIYNEQFF.

The chain employs TRBV7-8 and TRBJ2-7; D call uncertain. Germline CDR1 reads SGHVS; CDR2 reads FQNEAQ. V was trimmed by 5 bases and J by 9 bases, leaving 11 bases between them. The CDR3 sequence is 11 residues long. In DNA form, the CDR3 reads TGTGCCAGCAGCGAAGGAACTTCGCAGTACTTC. It codes for CASSEGTSQYF.

The chain employs TRBV4-1 and TRBJ2-1, with D possibly TRBD2 on 7 matching bases. This CDR3 contains 16 residues. V was trimmed by 5 bases and J by 7 bases, leaving 21 bases between them. Germline V gene lookup returns CDR1 MGHRA and CDR2 YSYEKL. CDR3 amino acids: CASSKGLPRGLNEQFF. CDR3 nucleotide sequence: TGCGCCAGCAGCAAGGGACTACCCAGGGGACTAAATGAGCAGTTCTTC.

As DNA, the CDR3 is TGCAGTGCTAGAGTCAGCGGGGGGGCCCACAATGAGCAGTTCTTC. Encoded protein: CSARVSGGAHNEQFF. The V and J genes are TRBV20-1 and TRBJ2-1; TRBD2 aligns across 10 bases. The J segment lost 5 bases and the V segment lost 1 base, leaving 5 bases of the junction unmatched. This CDR3 is built from 15 residues. The germline V gene has CDR1 DFQATT and CDR2 SNEGSKA (reference sequence).

The chain carries TRBV7-9 and TRBJ2-1, with D possibly being TRBD1 (5 bases). The CDR3 has 13 residues. Looked up from germline, CDR1 is SEHNR and CDR2 is FQNEAQ (reference sequence). Trimming cost V 7 bases and J 9 bases, with 16 bases left between them. This CDR3 reads CASTQGLSGEQFF. CDR3 coding DNA: TGTGCCAGCACCCAGGGTTTATCTGGTGAGCAGTTCTTC.

This clonotype came up once. The chain has TRBV6-1 and TRBJ2-1; 7 bases line up with TRBD1. The junction had 8 bases not matched to a gene; V was cut back by 8 bases and J by 7 bases. Germline assignment: CDR1 MNHNS and CDR2 SASEGT. This CDR3 has 13 residues. CDR3 region: CASRGTDRNEQFF. Here the CDR3 DNA reads TGTGCCAGCCGAGGGACAGATAGGAATGAGCAGTTCTTC.

CDR3 DNA: TGTGCCAGCAACTCTATAGGGGGCGCAGGAGGAAACACCATATATTTT. This gives the protein CASNSIGGAGGNTIYF. The rearrangement uses TRBV12-3 or TRBV12-4 and TRBJ1-3; 7 positions agree with TRBD1. The CDR3 is made up of 16 amino acids. Unmatched junction bases numbered 13, after V lost 7 bases and J lost 4 bases.

The V gene is TRBV7-2, the J gene TRBJ2-7; perhaps TRBD2 as D (5 bases). Trimming cost V 3 bases and J 0 bases, with 6 bases left between them. Germline V gene lookup returns CDR1 SGHTA and CDR2 FQGNSA. The CDR3 contains 13 residues. The CDR3 sequence is CASSLDFSYEQYF. CDR3 DNA sequence: TGTGCCAGCAGCTTGGACTTCTCCTACGAGCAGTACTTC. Full variable domain (missing parts from reference TRBV7-2 and TRBJ2-7): GAGVSQSPSNKVTEKGKDVELRCDPISGHTALYWYRQSLGQGLEFLIYFQGNSAPDKSGLPSDRFSAERTGGSVSTLTIQRTQQEDSAVYLCASSLDFSYEQYFGPGTRLTVT.

The chain combines TRBV29-1 with TRBJ2-5; D is undetermined. The germline V gene has CDR1 SQVTM and CDR2 ANQGSEA. The CDR3 is 12 amino acids. V was shortened by 4 bases and J by 0 bases, with 6 bases between the two germline ends. CDR3 region: CSVVRNQETQYF. DNA for the CDR3: TGCAGCGTTGTACGGAACCAAGAGACCCAGTACTTC.

The chain has TRBV7-8 and TRBJ2-7, with D perhaps TRBD2 (5 bases). The germline gives CDR1 SGHVS, CDR2 FQNEAQ. The CDR3 runs to 13 residues. V was shortened by 5 bases and J by 4 bases, with 12 bases between the two germline ends. The CDR3 here is CASSPRGQYEQYF. CDR3 in DNA: TGTGCCAGCAGCCCCCGGGGTCAATACGAGCAGTACTTC. Full variable domain (rest looked up from reference TRBV7-8 and TRBJ2-7): GAGVSQSPRYKVAKRGQDVALRCDPISGHVSLFWYQQALGQGPEFLTYFQNEAQLDKSGLPSDRFFAERPEGSVSTLKIQRTQQEDSAVYLCASSPRGQYEQYFGPGTRLTVT.